The 6 T cell receptor beta chains below all came from one sample that was sequenced in a study of human T cells and chemical hapten exposure. TCRdb used MiXCR to reprocess the RACE reads, holding one entry per CDR3 protein. The sample yields 240,000 or so distinct CDR3 sequences, more than 6.5% seen once. Noted time point: pre-sensitization, week 0. The treatment is: therapeutic diphenylcyclopropenone sensitization with weekly scalp DPC. Source: whole blood, taken in connection with sensitization to the hapten diphenylcyclopropenone (DPC). The source is a woman between 40 and 55 years old with alopecia areata. Some clones in this sample may be carry-over from other donors' samples.

The CDR3 reads CASSPPPLETQYF. CDR3 nucleotide sequence: TGTGCCAGCAGCCCACCCCCCCTAGAGACCCAGTACTTC. This chain connects TRBV7-9 to TRBJ2-5; D is ambiguous. From germline, CDR1 is SEHNR and CDR2 FQNEAQ (reference sequence). This CDR3 spans 13 amino acids. V lost 5 bases, J lost 4 bases, and 11 bases lay in between.

This clonotype was counted between two and nine times. The V call is TRBV10-3, the J call TRBJ1-1, with D maybe TRBD1 (5 bases). Looked up from germline, CDR1 is ENHRY and CDR2 is SYGVKD. This CDR3 has 12 residues. The ends were cut back, 8 bases at V and 4 bases at J, with 11 bases in the middle. The CDR3, as DNA: TGTGCCATCCAGGGCGCGGGCACTGAAGCTTTCTTT. Protein sequence: CAIQGAGTEAFF.

This clonotype was counted only a few times. This chain uses TRBV18 with TRBJ2-7, with D uncertain. V dropped 3 bases and J dropped 5 bases, with 14 bases sitting between them. The CDR3 has 14 residues. Looked up from germline, CDR1 is KGHSH and CDR2 is LQKENI. DNA of the CDR3: TGTGCCAGCTCACCTCCGGGCAGATTGGACGAGCAGTACTTC. Protein: CASSPPGRLDEQYF.

The sample holds many counts of this clonotype. The chain links TRBV10-3 to TRBJ1-1; D gene ambiguous. V was shortened by 3 bases and J by 2 bases, with 7 bases between the two germline ends. CDR1 and CDR2 (germline): ENHRY, SYGVKD. This CDR3 spans 13 amino acids. CDR3 region: CAISDGSNTEAFF. The CDR3 nucleotides read TGTGCCATCAGTGACGGGAGTAACACTGAAGCTTTCTTT.

This clonotype was picked up many times. J is TRBJ2-6 and V is TRBV6-2 or TRBV6-3, with 9 bases identical to TRBD1. The germline CDR1 and CDR2 sequences are MNHEY and SVGEGT. The CDR3 has 15 amino acids. The V and J ends lost 6 bases and 4 bases, in that order; junction bases with no gene match: 4. CDR3 region: CASSGTGSGANVLTF. CDR3 coding DNA: TGTGCCAGCAGCGGGACAGGGTCCGGGGCCAACGTCCTGACTTTC.

This clonotype has only a few counts. V is TRBV9 and J is TRBJ2-7; D might be TRBD1 (6 bases). V was cut by 1 base and J by 7 bases, with 12 bases left in between. The length of the CDR3 is 13 residues. Germline CDR1 SGDLS, CDR2 YYNGEE. In nucleotides, the CDR3 is TGTGCCAGCAGCGTACGCAGGGGCGGGGAGCAGTACTTC. Amino acid sequence: CASSVRRGGEQYF.